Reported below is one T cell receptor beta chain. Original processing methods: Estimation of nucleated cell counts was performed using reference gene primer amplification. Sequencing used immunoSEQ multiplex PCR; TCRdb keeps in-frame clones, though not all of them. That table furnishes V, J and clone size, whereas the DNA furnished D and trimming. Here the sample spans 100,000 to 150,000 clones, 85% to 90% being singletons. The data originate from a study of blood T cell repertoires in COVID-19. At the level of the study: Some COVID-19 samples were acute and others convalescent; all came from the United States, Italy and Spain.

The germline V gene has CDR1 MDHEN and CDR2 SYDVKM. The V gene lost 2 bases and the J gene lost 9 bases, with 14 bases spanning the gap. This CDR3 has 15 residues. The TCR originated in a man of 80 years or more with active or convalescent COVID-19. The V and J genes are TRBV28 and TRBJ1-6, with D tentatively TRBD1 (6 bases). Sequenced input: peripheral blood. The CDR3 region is CASSLRTEQFSPLHF. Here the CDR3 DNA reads TGTGCCAGCAGTTTACGGACAGAGCAATTTTCACCCCTCCACTTT.